This T cell receptor beta chain was sequenced during a study of Tregs in tolerant kidney transplant recipients. Thawed PBMCs were FACS-sorted into unstimulated CD4+CD25+CD127- regulatory T cells, CD4+CD25- non-regulatory cells, CD4 and CD8 cells. This clone has only a few counts. Trimming shortened V by 0 bases and J by 8 bases, and 4 bases separated the two germline ends. The CDR3 spans 12 residues. Germline V gene data show CDR1 as MNHNY and CDR2 as SVGAGI (reference sequence). Here immunoSEQ multiplex PCR was the method, and the copy in TCRdb shows in-frame clones only, minus some. The repertoire includes about 240,000 clones, 80% to 85% of them detected once, and about 0.58% sits in the top ten.

The genes are TRBV6-6 and TRBJ1-4, with no clear D. Sequencing was performed on CD4+ T cells from blood. The origin of this receptor is a human donor in good health. The CDR3 region is CASSYSNEKLFF. In nucleotides, the CDR3 is TGTGCCAGCAGTTACTCGAACGAAAAACTGTTTTTT.